Each of the 27 T cell receptor beta chains below was sequenced from the same sample in a study of cytomegalovirus exposure and HLA in healthy donors. The PCR contained 60 Vbeta and 13 Jbeta primers. Sequencing used immunoSEQ multiplex PCR; TCRdb keeps in-frame clones, though not all of them. Of some 160,000 clones in the sample, 78% were seen once. The sequencing sample was made of PBMCs. The source of these receptors is a woman in her forties in good health and CMV-seronegative.

A remark on this clone: The junction departs from the called germline gene at one end, perhaps through a read error. The rearrangement joins TRBV7-9 to TRBJ2-2, with D possibly TRBD1 on 6 matching bases. CDR3 length equals 12 residues. Germline-derived CDR1 and CDR2 are SEHNR and FQNEAQ (reference sequence). This CDR3 is CSSSSGAGELFF. The CDR3 DNA is TGTTCCAGCAGTTCAGGGGCCGGGGAGCTGTTTTTT.

The chain links TRBV5-1 to TRBJ2-1; the match to TRBD1 covers 7 bases. Looked up from germline, CDR1 is SGHRS and CDR2 is YFSETQ. The CDR3 has 14 residues. The V and J ends lost 4 bases and 10 bases, in that order; junction bases with no gene match: 11. This CDR3 is CASSQNPGTDEQFF. DNA of the CDR3: TGCGCCAGCAGCCAGAATCCCGGGACAGACGAGCAGTTCTTC.

Details on this clone: Other DNA sequences from this sample encode an identical CDR3 as well. This chain connects TRBV7-9 to TRBJ2-5; TRBD1 aligns across 7 bases. J lost 2 bases, V lost 5 bases, and 5 bases had no gene match. This CDR3 is 14 amino acids long. Germline values: CDR1 SEHNR, CDR2 FQNEAQ (reference sequence). The CDR3 protein is CASSQRQGQETQYF. The CDR3 region has the DNA TGTGCCAGCAGCCAGAGACAGGGTCAAGAGACCCAGTACTTC.

The chain uses TRBV29-1 and TRBJ2-1, with a tentative D call TRBD1 (5 bases). V was shortened by 6 bases and J by 14 bases, with 32 bases between the two germline ends. The germline V gene encodes CDR1 SQVTM and CDR2 ANQGSEA. This CDR3 is 16 amino acids long. DNA for the CDR3: TGCAGCGTGGGGCGGACGCTGGACAACACGGTCCCAAAGGAGTTCTTC. It encodes CSVGRTLDNTVPKEFF.

The chain joins TRBV9 to TRBJ2-3; 11 bases fit TRBD2. Germline V lookup: CDR1 SGDLS, CDR2 YYNGEE. The junction had 7 bases not matched to a gene; V was cut back by 1 base and J by 3 bases. The CDR3 is made up of 17 amino acids. CDR3 DNA: TGTGCCAGCAGCGTAATCCTAGCGGGGGGTGTGACAGATACGCAGTATTTT. This sequence encodes CASSVILAGGVTDTQYF. Drawing the rest from reference TRBV9 and TRBJ2-3, the complete variable domain is DSGVTQTPKHLITATGQRVTLRCSPRSGDLSVYWYQQSLDQGLQFLIQYYNGEERAKGNILERFSAQQFPDLHSELNLSSLELGDSALYFCASSVILAGGVTDTQYFGPGTRLTVL.

The chain recombines TRBV5-1 with TRBJ1-2, with 11 bases matching TRBD1. CDR1 is SGHRS and CDR2 is YFSETQ in the germline V gene. Trimming removed 7 bases from V and 6 bases from J; junction bases left unmatched: 11. This CDR3 comprises 15 residues. CDR3 amino acids: CASAFRTGGVNGYTF. The CDR3 coding sequence is TGCGCCAGCGCATTTCGGACAGGGGGCGTAAATGGCTACACCTTC.

The V call is TRBV6-5, the J call TRBJ1-6; no clear D. The CDR3 runs to 15 residues. The germline V gene encodes CDR1 MNHEY and CDR2 SVGAGI. V was shortened by 0 bases and J by 5 bases, with 8 bases between the two germline ends. CDR3 sequence reads: CASSYSIQDNSPLHF. The CDR3 nucleotides read TGTGCCAGCAGTTACTCAATCCAGGATAATTCACCCCTCCACTTT.

The chain carries TRBV6-5 and TRBJ2-7; 9 positions match TRBD2. CDR1 MNHEY and CDR2 SVGAGI come from the germline V gene. Unmatched junction bases numbered 5, after V lost 2 bases and J lost 3 bases. The CDR3 has 15 residues. The CDR3 protein is CASSYTGTSIYEQYF. The CDR3 nucleotides read TGTGCCAGCAGTTACACCGGGACTAGCATCTACGAGCAGTACTTC.

This chain links TRBV7-9 with TRBJ2-1; D is ambiguous. The CDR3 extends over 16 amino acids. Looked up from germline, CDR1 is SEHNR and CDR2 is FQNEAQ (reference sequence). Trimming left V 5 bases short and J 0 bases short, with 14 bases between. The CDR3 DNA reads as TGTGCCAGCAGCCCTACCGTCGCCTCCTCCTACAATGAGCAGTTCTTC. This translates into CASSPTVASSYNEQFF.

The chain carries TRBV2 and TRBJ1-6; D is unclear. CDR1 SNHLY and CDR2 FYNNEI come from the germline V gene. The CDR3 covers 15 residues. With 8 bases removed from V and 0 bases from J, the gap between germline ends came to 11 bases. CDR3 sequence reads: CASVAESSYNSPLHF. The CDR3 DNA reads TGTGCCAGCGTGGCGGAGAGCTCCTATAATTCACCCCTCCACTTT.

The chain couples TRBV4-1 to TRBJ1-5, with 7 bases fitting TRBD1. This CDR3 spans 17 amino acids. The ends lost 3 bases at V and 4 bases at J; junction bases unmatched: 12. The germline V gene encodes CDR1 MGHRA and CDR2 YSYEKL. CDR3 sequence reads: CASSQIIGTVTNQPQHF. The CDR3, as DNA: TGCGCCAGCAGCCAGATTATCGGGACAGTTACGAATCAGCCCCAGCATTTT.

V is TRBV7-9 and J is TRBJ1-1; D is unclear. Germline V CDR1 and CDR2: SEHNR, FQNEAQ (reference sequence). The CDR3 totals 17 residues. V lost 4 bases, J lost 0 bases, and 18 bases lay in between. Here the CDR3 DNA reads TGTGCCAGCAGCTCGGGGAGGGTAGGCGGGATGAACACTGAAGCTTTCTTT. Amino acid sequence: CASSSGRVGGMNTEAFF.

The chain couples TRBV11-2 to TRBJ1-5; perhaps TRBD1 as D (6 bases). This CDR3 is built from 15 residues. V was trimmed by 6 bases and J by 2 bases, leaving 14 bases between them. Looked up from germline, CDR1 is SGHAT and CDR2 is FQNNGV. Here the CDR3 DNA reads TGTGCCAGCAGTCCCACAGGGAAACGCAATCAGCCCCAGCATTTT. Translation gives CASSPTGKRNQPQHF.

This chain joins TRBV27 and TRBJ2-5; tentatively, D is TRBD1 (5 bases). CDR3 length equals 13 residues. V lost 0 bases and J 4 bases, leaving 6 bases between the germline ends. Per the germline V gene, CDR1 is MNHEY and CDR2 is SMNVEV (reference sequence). CDR3 sequence (DNA): TGTGCCAGCAGTTTATCCAGGGCAGAGACCCAGTACTTC. This sequence encodes CASSLSRAETQYF.

V and J are TRBV5-1 and TRBJ1-6; D possibly corresponds to TRBD1 (6 bases). The CDR3 is 14 residues long. From germline, CDR1 is SGHRS and CDR2 YFSETQ. Trimming removed 0 bases from V and 7 bases from J, with 8 bases in between. CDR3 nucleotide sequence: TGCGCCAGCAGCTTGGTTACAGGGAATTCACCCCTCCACTTT. This encodes CASSLVTGNSPLHF.

The rearrangement joins TRBV28 to TRBJ2-3; 7 nucleotides match TRBD2. This CDR3 has 16 residues. Germline V gene data show CDR1 as MDHEN and CDR2 as SYDVKM. J lost 4 bases, V lost 2 bases, and 9 bases had no gene match. The CDR3 loop reads CASSLQSGEIADTQYF. Here the CDR3 DNA reads TGTGCCAGCAGTTTACAAAGCGGGGAGATTGCAGATACGCAGTATTTT.

The rearrangement uses TRBV6-5 and TRBJ1-2; 12 bases are shared with TRBD1. CDR1 MNHEY and CDR2 SVGAGI come from the germline V gene. The CDR3 totals 16 residues. With 4 bases clipped from V and 5 bases from J, the junction kept 8 bases outside the gene matches. In DNA form, the CDR3 reads TGTGCCAGCAGTTCTCGGGACAGGGGGCCTACTTATGGCTACACCTTC. This sequence encodes CASSSRDRGPTYGYTF.

This chain connects TRBV7-3 to TRBJ2-7, with D hard to call. The CDR3 extends over 14 amino acids. V lost 0 bases to trimming and J lost 2 bases, with 8 bases between them. Germline V lookup: CDR1 SGHTA, CDR2 FQGTGA. CDR3 coding DNA: TGTGCCAGCAGCTTAACACACACCACCTACGAGCAGTACTTC. Its translation: CASSLTHTTYEQYF.

In this sample, this clone turned up once. This chain uses TRBV5-4 with TRBJ2-2; 8 positions agree with TRBD2. Germline lookup yields CDR1 SGHNT and CDR2 YYREEE (reference sequence). CDR3 length: 16 amino acids. With 2 bases clipped from V and 5 bases from J, the junction kept 8 bases outside the gene matches. In DNA, the CDR3 is TGTGCCAGCAGCTTTAATGTAGCGGGGAGAACCGGGGAGCTGTTTTTT. Amino acid sequence: CASSFNVAGRTGELFF.

This chain joins TRBV10-3 and TRBJ2-3; 10 nucleotides align to TRBD2. The CDR3 sequence is 17 residues long. The V segment lost 5 bases and the J segment 0 bases; nucleotides outside the gene matches: 8. Germline V CDR1 and CDR2: ENHRY, SYGVKD. For the CDR3, the DNA is TGTGCCATCAGTACTAGCGGGGTGTTTTCTAGCACAGATACGCAGTATTTT. This translates into CAISTSGVFSSTDTQYF.

This clone was observed a handful of times. This sequence joins TRBV5-1 and TRBJ1-4; weak D call: TRBD1 (5 bases). This CDR3 region has 12 residues. Trimming shortened V by 7 bases and J by 8 bases, and 12 bases separated the two germline ends. Germline V gives CDR1 SGHRS, CDR2 YFSETQ. The CDR3 coding sequence is TGCGCCAGCGGAACAGGTGACGAAAAACTGTTTTTT. It is translated as CASGTGDEKLFF.

This chain links TRBV6-1 with TRBJ2-7; 11 positions match TRBD2. This CDR3 region has 16 residues. The germline V gene has CDR1 MNHNS and CDR2 SASEGT. J lost 0 bases, V lost 3 bases, and 4 bases had no gene match. CDR3 DNA sequence: TGTGCCAGCAGTGACCCTAGCGGGGGGACCTCCTACGAGCAGTACTTC. Translation: CASSDPSGGTSYEQYF.

The chain joins TRBV6-1 to TRBJ2-7; D gene uncertain. Looked up from germline, CDR1 is MNHNS and CDR2 is SASEGT. The CDR3 is 12 residues long. Trimming pared 7 bases from V and 2 bases from J, leaving 9 bases between. The CDR3 protein is CASKQRAYEQYF. The CDR3 DNA sequence: TGTGCCAGCAAACAGAGAGCCTACGAGCAGTACTTC.

V usage is TRBV28 and J usage is TRBJ1-1, with D hard to call. V lost 1 base and J lost 10, with 7 bases in between. Germline V gene lookup returns CDR1 MDHEN and CDR2 SYDVKM. This CDR3 comprises 11 residues. CDR3 nucleotides: TGTGCCAGCAGTTTATACGGGGTAGCTTTCTTT. It translates to CASSLYGVAFF.

With regard to this clone: An end of the junction does not agree with germline; a read error may underlie this. The V gene is TRBV6-1, the J gene TRBJ1-5; no firm D call. CDR3 length: 13 residues. Germline V gene lookup returns CDR1 MNHNS and CDR2 SASEGT. The CDR3 DNA reads as TGTGCCAGCTGGCAACATCGCAATCACCCCCAGCATTTT. This codes for CASWQHRNHPQHF.

This CDR3 is CASSEGVAPDTQYF. DNA of the CDR3: TGTGCCAGCAGTGAAGGTGTCGCGCCAGATACGCAGTATTTT. The J gene is TRBJ2-3, the V gene TRBV6-1; D unresolved. Germline loops: CDR1 MNHNS, CDR2 SASEGT. The CDR3 is 14 amino acids. V was trimmed by 1 base and J by 4 bases, leaving 9 bases between them.

This clone was detected only a few times. J is TRBJ1-4 and V is TRBV7-2; 8 bases agree with TRBD1. V dropped 3 bases and J dropped 8; count of bases not matched to a gene: 8. The CDR3 spans 15 residues. Germline V gives CDR1 SGHTA, CDR2 FQGNSA. The CDR3 DNA follows: TGTGCCAGCAGCTTGACAGGGGACGGCTTCGAAAAACTGTTTTTT. Protein product: CASSLTGDGFEKLFF. The entire variable domain, with the rest obtained from reference TRBV7-2 and TRBJ1-4, is as follows: GAGVSQSPSNKVTEKGKDVELRCDPISGHTALYWYRQSLGQGLEFLIYFQGNSAPDKSGLPSDRFSAERTGGSVSTLTIQRTQQEDSAVYLCASSLTGDGFEKLFFGSGTQLSVL.